The 28 T cell receptor beta chains given below trace back to one sample, sequenced in a study of blood T cell repertoires in COVID-19. Repertoires were generated with immunoSEQ multiplex PCR, while TCRdb's copy carries only in-frame clones and drops some. Among about 150,000 clones listed, roughly 83% were seen once. Material: peripheral blood. The receptors stem from an older woman with COVID-19, enrolled during active disease.

This sequence joins TRBV12-3 or TRBV12-4 and TRBJ2-7; no clear D. The CDR3 consists of 12 residues. Deletions cut 2 bases from V and 3 bases from J, with 5 bases between. CDR3 protein: CASSLYGYEQYF. CDR3 nucleotide sequence: TGTGCCAGCAGTTTATACGGCTACGAGCAGTACTTC.

Many counts were recorded for this clone. The J gene is TRBJ2-5, the V gene TRBV6-2 or TRBV6-3; 14 nucleotides line up with TRBD2. The CDR3 loop spans 19 amino acids. CDR1 is MNHEY, CDR2 SVGEGT, per germline. J lost 6 bases, V lost 3 bases, and 15 bases had no gene match. CDR3 protein: CASSYPSVTSGGAIKTQYF. DNA for the CDR3: TGTGCCAGCAGTTATCCCTCAGTGACTAGCGGGGGGGCCATAAAGACCCAGTACTTC.

This chain links TRBV19 with TRBJ1-2; 7 bases align to TRBD1. The CDR3 consists of 17 residues. The J segment lost 0 bases and the V segment lost 5 bases, leaving 12 bases of the junction unmatched. Germline V CDR1 and CDR2: LNHDA, SQIVND (reference sequence). The CDR3 sequence: CASSPRQGRGANYGYTF. As DNA, the CDR3 is TGTGCCAGTAGTCCCAGACAGGGAAGGGGAGCTAACTATGGCTACACCTTC.

This clone was found a few times. The J gene is TRBJ1-6, the V gene TRBV5-1; 8 bases agree with TRBD1. The CDR3 is made up of 16 amino acids. V lost 4 bases and J lost 7; bases outside the gene matches: 10. Germline CDR1 SGHRS, CDR2 YFSETQ. This chain's CDR3 is CASSTAGQAINSPLHF. CDR3 coding DNA: TGCGCCAGCAGCACGGCGGGACAGGCGATAAATTCACCCCTCCACTTT.

The J gene is TRBJ2-2, the V gene TRBV3-1 (or the pseudogene TRBV3-2); maybe TRBD2 (5 bases). In germline, CDR1 is LGHDT, CDR2 YNNKEL (reference sequence). V was shortened by 3 bases and J by 0 bases, with 14 bases between the two germline ends. CDR3 size: 17 residues. The CDR3 DNA reads as TGTGCCAGCAGCCAGTACCAGAGGAGGTCGAACACCGGGGAGCTGTTTTTT. Translated, it gives CASSQYQRRSNTGELFF.

V usage is TRBV27 and J usage is TRBJ1-5; TRBD1 is a possible D gene (5 bases). Germline V CDR1 and CDR2: MNHEY, SMNVEV (reference sequence). The germline V and J ends were trimmed by 5 bases and 4 bases, with 9 bases remaining between them. This CDR3 has 13 amino acids. For the CDR3, the DNA is TGTGCCAGCAGTGACAGTTTAAATCAGCCCCAGCATTTT. This encodes CASSDSLNQPQHF.

The gene calls are TRBV29-1 and TRBJ2-1; 11 bases are shared with TRBD2. The trim removed 7 bases at V and 4 bases at J, leaving 12 bases unmatched. Germline lookup yields CDR1 SQVTM and CDR2 ANQGSEA. CDR3 length equals 16 residues. CDR3: CSALKGTSGRYNEQFF. CDR3 DNA: TGCAGCGCCTTAAAAGGGACTAGCGGTCGATACAATGAGCAGTTCTTC.

V usage is TRBV27 and J usage is TRBJ1-2; D unresolved. Germline-derived CDR1 and CDR2 are MNHEY and SMNVEV (reference sequence). V lost 7 bases and J lost 0, with 6 bases in between. CDR3 length equals 12 residues. As DNA, the CDR3 is TGTGCCAGCAAATCCTCTAACTATGGCTACACCTTC. It translates to CASKSSNYGYTF.

A single count supports this clone. The chain employs TRBV6-2 or TRBV6-3 and TRBJ2-7; 8 nucleotides line up with TRBD1. This CDR3 spans 15 amino acids. Trimming at V came to 2 bases and at J to 3 bases, leaving 6 bases not matched to a gene. Per germline, CDR1 MNHEY and CDR2 SVGEGT. In DNA, the CDR3 is TGTGCCAGCAGTTACAAGGGACAGGTCATCTACGAGCAGTACGTC. It specifies CASSYKGQVIYEQYV.

The J gene is TRBJ2-1, the V gene TRBV2, with D tentatively TRBD2 (6 bases). In germline, CDR1 is SNHLY, CDR2 FYNNEI. The CDR3 spans 15 residues. The V and J ends lost 6 bases and 0 bases respectively, with 12 bases between them. CDR3 amino acids: CASRGSGLSYNEQFF. CDR3 in DNA: TGTGCCAGCAGGGGAAGCGGGCTCTCCTACAATGAGCAGTTCTTC.

The CDR3 here is CASSYSGAQNTEAFF. CDR3 DNA: TGTGCCAGCAGTTACTCGGGGGCCCAGAACACTGAAGCTTTCTTT. The chain uses TRBV6-5 and TRBJ1-1; a possible D gene is TRBD1 (6 bases). The CDR3 length is 15 residues. Germline-derived CDR1 and CDR2 are MNHEY and SVGAGI. V gave up 0 bases and J gave up 1 base, with 9 bases separating them.

This sequence joins TRBV19 and TRBJ2-7, with 10 bases lining up with TRBD2. The CDR3 covers 15 residues. V dropped 3 bases and J dropped 2; count of bases not matched to a gene: 4. Germline lookup yields CDR1 LNHDA and CDR2 SQIVND (reference sequence). CDR3 nucleotide sequence: TGTGCCAGTAGTATTGGACTAGCGGCAACCTACGAGCAGTACTTC. Translated: CASSIGLAATYEQYF.

The gene calls are TRBV28 and TRBJ2-7; TRBD2 matches at 12 bases. Trimming took 3 bases from V and 7 from J; bases not matched to a gene: 13. The CDR3 totals 17 residues. Germline lookup yields CDR1 MDHEN and CDR2 SYDVKM. CDR3: CASSLVGASGRAREQYF. The CDR3 nucleotides are TGTGCCAGCAGTTTGGTAGGGGCTAGCGGGAGGGCCAGGGAGCAGTACTTC. Using reference TRBV28 and TRBJ2-7 for the parts outside the CDR3, the full variable domain is DVKVTQSSRYLVKRTGEKVFLECVQDMDHENMFWYRQDPGLGLRLIYFSYDVKMKEKGDIPEGYSVSREKKERFSLILESASTNQTSMYLCASSLVGASGRAREQYFGPGTRLTVT.

This clone showed up just a few times. The V call is TRBV7-8, the J call TRBJ2-3, with TRBD2 identical over 10 bases. Germline V gives CDR1 SGHVS, CDR2 FQNEAQ. This CDR3 has 17 residues. The junction had 8 bases not matched to a gene; V was cut back by 4 bases and J by 1 base. The chain's CDR3 is CASSSERGGRRTDTQYF. As DNA, the CDR3 is TGTGCCAGCAGCTCAGAGCGGGGGGGGCGCCGCACAGATACGCAGTATTTT.

This chain links TRBV29-1 with TRBJ1-2; 10 bases line up with TRBD1. With V trimmed by 1 base and J by 5 bases, 1 base remained unmatched. Germline CDR1 and CDR2: SQVTM and ANQGSEA. The CDR3 contains 13 residues. The CDR3 spells CSVEGGQGYGYTF. The CDR3 coding sequence is TGCAGCGTTGAAGGGGGACAGGGGTATGGCTACACCTTC.

This chain uses TRBV14 with TRBJ1-6, with 9 positions matching TRBD1. CDR1 and CDR2 from the germline V gene are SGHDN and FVKESK. Trimming cost V 3 bases and J 7 bases; bases outside gene matches: 7. This CDR3 is built from 16 residues. The CDR3 sequence is CASSHRPGQGNSPLHF. Written as DNA, the CDR3 is TGTGCCAGCAGCCATCGCCCGGGACAGGGAAATTCACCCCTCCACTTT.

This clone occurred once. V gene TRBV7-8 combines with J gene TRBJ2-1; D not resolved. The V end was cut by 2 bases, the J end by 5 bases, with 10 bases between. The length of the CDR3 is 14 residues. From germline, CDR1 is SGHVS and CDR2 FQNEAQ. The CDR3 nucleotides read TGTGCCAGCAGCTTAACCCGCGCTAACAATGAGCAGTTCTTC. This translates into CASSLTRANNEQFF.

The chain joins TRBV15 to TRBJ1-2; tentative D call: TRBD1 (5 bases). This CDR3 spans 14 amino acids. V lost 5 bases and J 4 bases, leaving 14 bases between the germline ends. The V gene's germline CDR1 is LNHNV and CDR2 YYDKDF (reference sequence). The DNA of the CDR3 is TGTGCCACCAGCGCCACAGGTTTGGGCTATGGCTACACCTTC. Its translation: CATSATGLGYGYTF.

Comment on this clone: The junction departs from germline at one end; a sequencing error may be responsible. This chain connects TRBV7-7 to TRBJ2-7; 7 bases agree with TRBD1. The CDR3 length is 13 residues. CDR1 is SSHAT and CDR2 is FNYEAQ in the germline V gene (reference sequence). CDR3 loop: CASSLVQGDEQYF. For the CDR3, the DNA is TGTGCTAGCAGCTTGGTCCAGGGGGACGAGCAGTACTTC.

The V gene is TRBV7-6, the J gene TRBJ1-3; TRBD1 agrees at 7 bases. Germline-derived CDR1 and CDR2 are SGHVS and FNYEAQ. The CDR3 has 15 residues. V lost 3 bases, J lost 4 bases, and 6 bases stayed unmatched. CDR3 sequence: CASSFGRGSGNTIYF. The CDR3 DNA sequence: TGTGCCAGCAGCTTCGGCAGGGGGAGCGGAAACACCATATATTTT.

This chain joins TRBV24-1 and TRBJ2-2, with D tentatively TRBD2 (6 bases). Trimming removed 3 bases at V and 5 bases at J, with 18 bases between. Looked up from germline, CDR1 is KGHDR and CDR2 is SFDVKD. The CDR3 is 17 amino acids. The CDR3 sequence: CATSDPARQGGTGELFF. The DNA for the CDR3 is TGTGCCACCAGTGATCCCGCGAGGCAGGGAGGAACCGGGGAGCTGTTTTTT.

J is TRBJ1-5 and V is TRBV10-3; no clear D gene. Germline V gene sequence: CDR1 ENHRY, CDR2 SYGVKD. With 2 bases removed from V and 3 bases from J, the gap between germline ends came to 5 bases. The CDR3 is 13 residues long. This CDR3 reads CAISETPNQPQHF. Here the CDR3 DNA reads TGTGCCATCAGTGAGACACCCAATCAGCCCCAGCATTTT.

V usage is TRBV7-9 and J usage is TRBJ2-2, with TRBD1 matching 12 bases. The V gene's germline CDR1 is SEHNR and CDR2 FQNEAQ (reference sequence). This CDR3 contains 15 residues. V lost 5 bases to trimming and J lost 7 bases; unmatched junction nucleotides: 5. CDR3 region: CASSVGQGANGELFF. CDR3 bases: TGTGCCAGCAGCGTGGGACAGGGGGCAAACGGGGAGCTGTTTTTT.

This clone was picked up one time. The chain carries TRBV3-1 (or the pseudogene TRBV3-2) and TRBJ1-2; 9 bases align to TRBD1. The germline V gene encodes CDR1 LGHDT and CDR2 YNNKEL (reference sequence). J was trimmed by 4 bases and V by 3 bases; bases with no gene match: 6. This CDR3 has 15 amino acids. The CDR3 DNA reads TGTGCCAGCAGCCATACAGGGGGCATAGGCTATGGCTACACCTTC. Its protein is CASSHTGGIGYGYTF.

This clone was recorded once. J is TRBJ2-1 and V is TRBV6-5; TRBD1 agrees at 7 bases. This CDR3 is 12 amino acids long. The trim removed 5 bases at V and 9 bases at J, leaving 4 bases unmatched. The germline gives CDR1 MNHEY, CDR2 SVGAGI. In nucleotides, the CDR3 is TGTGCCAGCAGTCTAGACAGGGTTGAGCAGTTCTTC. It encodes CASSLDRVEQFF.

V and J are TRBV29-1 and TRBJ2-3; the D gene is possibly TRBD2 (6 bases). The CDR3 has 13 residues. CDR1 is SQVTM and CDR2 is ANQGSEA in the germline V gene. V was trimmed by 3 bases and J by 2 bases, leaving 9 bases between them. CDR3 nucleotides: TGCAGCGTTGACGGCGGGGACACAGATACGCAGTATTTT. This encodes CSVDGGDTDTQYF.

The chain uses TRBV27 and TRBJ1-6; TRBD1 is a possible D gene (5 bases). CDR1 and CDR2 (germline): MNHEY, SMNVEV (reference sequence). There are 17 residues in the CDR3. V dropped 3 bases and J dropped 7 bases, with 19 bases sitting between them. DNA for the CDR3: TGTGCCAGCAGTTTGAACCCACACAGGTTATCGAATTCACCCCTCCACTTT. It translates to CASSLNPHRLSNSPLHF.

The V gene is TRBV12-5, the J gene TRBJ2-7; D unclear. Germline CDR1 and CDR2: LGHNT and FRNRAP. The CDR3 length is 11 residues. Trimming removed 8 bases from V and 3 bases from J, with 8 bases in between. The CDR3 region is CASSSLYEQYF. For the CDR3, the DNA is TGTGCTAGTTCGTCCCTCTACGAGCAGTACTTC.